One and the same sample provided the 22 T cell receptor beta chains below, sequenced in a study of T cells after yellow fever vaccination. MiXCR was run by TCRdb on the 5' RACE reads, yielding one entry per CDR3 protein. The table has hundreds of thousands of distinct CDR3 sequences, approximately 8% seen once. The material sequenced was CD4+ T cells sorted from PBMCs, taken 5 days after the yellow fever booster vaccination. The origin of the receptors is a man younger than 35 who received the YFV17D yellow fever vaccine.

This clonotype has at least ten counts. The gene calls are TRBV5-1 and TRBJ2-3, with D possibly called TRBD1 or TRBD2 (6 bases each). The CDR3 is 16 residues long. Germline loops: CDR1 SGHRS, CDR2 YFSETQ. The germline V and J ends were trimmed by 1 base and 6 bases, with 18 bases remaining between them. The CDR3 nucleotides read TGCGCCAGCAGCTTGTCCGGGACAAAGGCGGGGGATACGCAGTATTTT. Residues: CASSLSGTKAGDTQYF.

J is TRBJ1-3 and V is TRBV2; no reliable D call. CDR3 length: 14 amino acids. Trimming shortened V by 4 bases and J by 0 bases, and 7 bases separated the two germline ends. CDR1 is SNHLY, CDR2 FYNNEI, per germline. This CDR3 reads CASSVQRSGNTIYF. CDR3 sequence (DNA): TGTGCCAGCAGTGTACAGCGCTCTGGAAACACCATATATTTT. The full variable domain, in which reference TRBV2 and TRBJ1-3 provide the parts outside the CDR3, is EPEVTQTPSHQVTQMGQEVILRCVPISNHLYFYWYRQILGQKVEFLVSFYNNEISEKSEIFDDQFSVERPDGSNFTLKIRSTKLEDSAMYFCASSVQRSGNTIYFGEGSWLTVV.

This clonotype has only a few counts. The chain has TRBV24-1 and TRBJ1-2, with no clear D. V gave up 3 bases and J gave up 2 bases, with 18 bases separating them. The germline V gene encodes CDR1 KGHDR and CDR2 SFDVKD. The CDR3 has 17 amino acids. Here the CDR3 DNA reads TGTGCCACCAGTGATGAGCAGCCCGACCTGTGGAACTATGGCTACACCTTC. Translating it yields CATSDEQPDLWNYGYTF.

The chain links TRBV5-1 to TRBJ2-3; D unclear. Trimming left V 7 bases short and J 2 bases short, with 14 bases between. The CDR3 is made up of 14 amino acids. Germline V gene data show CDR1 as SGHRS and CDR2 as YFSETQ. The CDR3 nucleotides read TGCGCCAGCCTAGGGAACAAACCCACAGATACGCAGTATTTT. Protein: CASLGNKPTDTQYF.

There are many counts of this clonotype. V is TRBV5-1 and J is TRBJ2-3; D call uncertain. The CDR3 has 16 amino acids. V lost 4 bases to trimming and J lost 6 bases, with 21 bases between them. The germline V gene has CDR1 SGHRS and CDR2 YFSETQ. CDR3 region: CASSASDHPYEDTQYF. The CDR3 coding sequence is TGCGCCAGCAGCGCGTCGGACCATCCTTACGAGGATACGCAGTATTTT.

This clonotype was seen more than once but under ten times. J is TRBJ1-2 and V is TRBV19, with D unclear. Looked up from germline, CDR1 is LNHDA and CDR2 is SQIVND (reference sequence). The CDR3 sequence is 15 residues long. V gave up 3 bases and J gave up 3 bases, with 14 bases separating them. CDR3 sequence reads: CASSIGSSAYYGYTF. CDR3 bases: TGTGCCAGTAGTATCGGTTCCTCAGCCTACTATGGCTACACCTTC.

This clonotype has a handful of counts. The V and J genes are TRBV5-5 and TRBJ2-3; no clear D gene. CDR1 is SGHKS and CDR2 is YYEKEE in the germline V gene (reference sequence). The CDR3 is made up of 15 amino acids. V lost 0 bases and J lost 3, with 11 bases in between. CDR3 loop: CASSLEYSPTDTQYF. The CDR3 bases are TGTGCCAGCAGCTTGGAGTATAGCCCAACAGATACGCAGTATTTT.

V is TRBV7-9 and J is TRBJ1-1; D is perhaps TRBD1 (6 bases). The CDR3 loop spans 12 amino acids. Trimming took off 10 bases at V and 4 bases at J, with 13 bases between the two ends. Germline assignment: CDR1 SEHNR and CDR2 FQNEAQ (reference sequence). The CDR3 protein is CATHSGVTEAFF. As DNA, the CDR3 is TGTGCCACTCACTCAGGGGTCACTGAAGCTTTCTTT.

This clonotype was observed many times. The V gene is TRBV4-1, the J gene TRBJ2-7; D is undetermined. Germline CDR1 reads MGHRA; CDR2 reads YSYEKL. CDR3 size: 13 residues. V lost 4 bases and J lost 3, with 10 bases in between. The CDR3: CASSRSVHYEQYF. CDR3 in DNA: TGCGCCAGCAGCCGGAGCGTACACTACGAGCAGTACTTC.

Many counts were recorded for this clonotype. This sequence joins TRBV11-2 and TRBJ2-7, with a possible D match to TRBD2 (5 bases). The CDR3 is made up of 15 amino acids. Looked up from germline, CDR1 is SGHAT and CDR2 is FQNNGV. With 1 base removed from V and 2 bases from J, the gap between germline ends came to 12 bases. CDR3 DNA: TGTGCCAGCAGCTTAGTCTCGGGATCGGCCTACGAGCAGTACGTC. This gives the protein CASSLVSGSAYEQYV.

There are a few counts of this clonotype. The CDR3 nucleotides are TGCGCCAGCAGCTTGGAAAGGGTTGGCACCGGGGAGCTGTTTTTT. It is translated as CASSLERVGTGELFF. The chain has TRBV5-1 and TRBJ2-2; D is undetermined. Trimming took off 0 bases at V and 4 bases at J, with 10 bases between the two ends. The CDR3 runs to 15 residues. Germline V gene lookup returns CDR1 SGHRS and CDR2 YFSETQ.

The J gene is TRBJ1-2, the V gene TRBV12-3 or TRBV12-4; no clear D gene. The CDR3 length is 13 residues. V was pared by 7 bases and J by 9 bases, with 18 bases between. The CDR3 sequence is CASKRRESGSYTF. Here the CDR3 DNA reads TGTGCCAGCAAACGCCGAGAGTCCGGGAGCTACACCTTC.

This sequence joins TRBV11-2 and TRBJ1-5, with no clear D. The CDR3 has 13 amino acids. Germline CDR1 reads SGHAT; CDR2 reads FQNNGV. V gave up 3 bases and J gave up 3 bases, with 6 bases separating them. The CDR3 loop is CASSLSDNQPQHF. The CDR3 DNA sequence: TGTGCCAGCAGCTTGTCAGACAATCAGCCCCAGCATTTT.

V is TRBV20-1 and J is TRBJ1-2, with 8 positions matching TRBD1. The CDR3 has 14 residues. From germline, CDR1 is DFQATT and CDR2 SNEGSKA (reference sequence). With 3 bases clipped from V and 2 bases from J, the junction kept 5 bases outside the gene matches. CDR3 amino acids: CSASYQGANYGYTF. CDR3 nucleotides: TGCAGTGCTAGTTACCAGGGGGCAAACTATGGCTACACCTTC.

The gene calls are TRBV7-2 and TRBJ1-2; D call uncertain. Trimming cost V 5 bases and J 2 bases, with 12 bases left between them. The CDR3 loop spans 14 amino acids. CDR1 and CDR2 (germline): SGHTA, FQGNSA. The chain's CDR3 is CASSPSRINYGYTF. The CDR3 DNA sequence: TGTGCCAGCAGCCCTAGTCGGATCAACTATGGCTACACCTTC.

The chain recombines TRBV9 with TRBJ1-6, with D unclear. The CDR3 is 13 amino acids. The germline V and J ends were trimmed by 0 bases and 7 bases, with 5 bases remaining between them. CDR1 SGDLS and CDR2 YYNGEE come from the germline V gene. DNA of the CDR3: TGTGCCAGCAGCGTAGACGGGAATTCACCCCTCCACTTT. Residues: CASSVDGNSPLHF.

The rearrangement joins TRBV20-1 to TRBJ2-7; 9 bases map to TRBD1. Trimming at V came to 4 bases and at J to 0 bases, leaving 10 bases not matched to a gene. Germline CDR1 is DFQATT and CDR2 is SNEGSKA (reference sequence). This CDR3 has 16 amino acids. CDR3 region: CSATSPGQGSSYEQYF. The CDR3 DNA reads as TGCAGTGCTACGTCACCGGGACAGGGTAGCTCCTACGAGCAGTACTTC.

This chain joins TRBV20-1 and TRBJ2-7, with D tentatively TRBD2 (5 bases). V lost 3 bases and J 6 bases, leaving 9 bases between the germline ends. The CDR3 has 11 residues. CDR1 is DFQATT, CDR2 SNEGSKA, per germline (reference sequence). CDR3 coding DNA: TGCAGTGCTAGGGAAGGGAGCGAGCAGTACGTC. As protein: CSAREGSEQYV.

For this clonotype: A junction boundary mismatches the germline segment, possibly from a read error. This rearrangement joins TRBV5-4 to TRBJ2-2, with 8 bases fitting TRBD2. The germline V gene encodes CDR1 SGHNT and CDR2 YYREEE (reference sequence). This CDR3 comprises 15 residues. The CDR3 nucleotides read TGCGCCAGCAGCTTGGCCCGGGGGGGAACCGGGGAGCTGTTTTTT. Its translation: CASSLARGGTGELFF.

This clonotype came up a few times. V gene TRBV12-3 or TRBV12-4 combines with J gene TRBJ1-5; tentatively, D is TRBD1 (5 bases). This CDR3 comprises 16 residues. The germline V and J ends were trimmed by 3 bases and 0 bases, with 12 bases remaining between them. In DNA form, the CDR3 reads TGTGCCAGCAGTTTTGGGGACCACCCTAGCAATCAGCCCCAGCATTTT. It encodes CASSFGDHPSNQPQHF.

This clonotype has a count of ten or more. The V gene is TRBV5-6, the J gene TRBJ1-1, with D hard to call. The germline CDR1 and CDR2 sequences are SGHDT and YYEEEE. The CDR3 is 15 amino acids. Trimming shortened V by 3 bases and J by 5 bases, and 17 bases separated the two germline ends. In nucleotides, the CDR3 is TGTGCCAGCAGCTCTAGACCCGGGTGGGGTACTGAAGCTTTCTTT. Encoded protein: CASSSRPGWGTEAFF.

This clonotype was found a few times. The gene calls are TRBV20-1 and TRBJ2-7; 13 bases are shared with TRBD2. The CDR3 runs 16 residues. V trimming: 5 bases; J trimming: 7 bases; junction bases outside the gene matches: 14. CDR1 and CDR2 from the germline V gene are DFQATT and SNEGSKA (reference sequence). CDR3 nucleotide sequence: TGCAGTGCTGCCACTCCTTCACTAGCGGGGGGGCATGAGCAGTACGTC. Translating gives CSAATPSLAGGHEQYV.